These 28 T cell receptor beta chains were all obtained from the same sample, sequenced in a study of blood T cell repertoires in COVID-19. Assay: immunoSEQ multiplex PCR; the TCRdb copy retains only in-frame clones and omits some. The profile shows some 87,000 clones, about 81% of them singletons. Sequenced input: peripheral blood. The receptor set was obtained from a human donor in a cohort sampled during active COVID-19.

V gene TRBV18 combines with J gene TRBJ2-3, with D possibly matching TRBD2 (5 bases). Germline V gene data show CDR1 as KGHSH and CDR2 as LQKENI. Trimming pared 6 bases from V and 0 bases from J, leaving 13 bases between. This CDR3 has 15 amino acids. In DNA form, the CDR3 reads TGTGCCAGCTCTACGCGCCGGACTAGCACAGATACGCAGTATTTT. Its translation: CASSTRRTSTDTQYF.

The chain has TRBV12-5 and TRBJ2-2; D might be TRBD1 (5 bases). Trimming shortened V by 1 base and J by 0 bases, and 6 bases separated the two germline ends. The CDR3 totals 15 residues. In germline, CDR1 is LGHNT, CDR2 FRNRAP. The CDR3: CASGLGRANTGELFF. In nucleotides, the CDR3 is TGTGCTAGTGGTTTGGGCAGGGCGAACACCGGGGAGCTGTTTTTT.

There are a few counts of this clone. This rearrangement joins TRBV3-1 (or the pseudogene TRBV3-2) to TRBJ1-6; D perhaps matches TRBD1 (5 bases). The V gene lost 2 bases and the J gene lost 0 bases, with 8 bases spanning the gap. This CDR3 spans 16 amino acids. The germline gives CDR1 LGHDT, CDR2 YNNKEL (reference sequence). As DNA, the CDR3 is TGTGCCAGCAGCCAAATGGGGCCCTCCTATAATTCACCCCTCCACTTT. This sequence encodes CASSQMGPSYNSPLHF.

The chain links TRBV2 to TRBJ2-1; tentatively, D is TRBD2 (5 bases). The CDR3 spans 15 residues. V dropped 5 bases and J dropped 8 bases, with 19 bases sitting between them. CDR1 and CDR2 (germline): SNHLY, FYNNEI. DNA for the CDR3: TGTGCCAGCAGTAAAGAACTACTAGAGGTCTATGAGCAGTTCTTC. Residues: CASSKELLEVYEQFF.

The J gene is TRBJ2-5, the V gene TRBV5-1; 7 bases are shared with TRBD1. Germline V lookup: CDR1 SGHRS, CDR2 YFSETQ. This CDR3 region has 15 residues. The V and J ends lost 3 bases and 1 base, in that order; junction bases with no gene match: 6. The CDR3 loop reads CASSYTGTVQETQYF. CDR3 sequence (DNA): TGCGCCAGCAGCTACACCGGGACAGTCCAAGAGACCCAGTACTTC. The full variable domain, with the rest looked up from reference TRBV5-1 and TRBJ2-5, is KAGVTQTPRYLIKTRGQQVTLSCSPISGHRSVSWYQQTPGQGLQFLFEYFSETQRNKGNFPGRFSGRQFSNSRSEMNVSTLELGDSALYLCASSYTGTVQETQYFGPGTRLLVL.

A remark on this clone: A read error may produce the germline difference seen at one junction end. The genes are TRBV30 and TRBJ2-7, with D possibly TRBD1 on 6 matching bases. Germline V lookup: CDR1 GTSNPN, CDR2 SVGIG (reference sequence). The CDR3 runs 12 residues. CDR3 residues: CAWSSTWGHQRF. Here the CDR3 DNA reads TGTGCCTGGAGTAGTACGTGGGGACATCAGAGGTTC. Full variable domain (missing parts from reference TRBV30 and TRBJ2-7): SQTIHQWPATLVQPVGSPLSLECTVEGTSNPNLYWYRQAAGRGLQLLFYSVGIGQISSEVPQNLSASRPQDRQFILSSKKLLLSDSGFYLCAWSSTWGHQRFGPGTRLTVT.

The rearrangement uses TRBV30 and TRBJ2-5; 11 bases agree with TRBD1. The CDR3 contains 14 residues. Unmatched junction bases numbered 3, after V lost 2 bases and J lost 4 bases. Germline V gives CDR1 GTSNPN, CDR2 SVGIG (reference sequence). The CDR3 region is CAWSRGQGVETQYF. CDR3 nucleotide sequence: TGTGCCTGGAGTCGGGGACAGGGGGTAGAGACCCAGTACTTC.

This chain joins TRBV3-1 (or the pseudogene TRBV3-2) and TRBJ1-2, with TRBD1 matching over 9 bases. Germline CDR1 reads LGHDT; CDR2 reads YNNKEL (reference sequence). The ends lost 0 bases at V and 2 bases at J; junction bases unmatched: 4. The CDR3 length is 16 residues. In DNA form, the CDR3 reads TGTGCCAGCAGCCAAGATTTAGGACAGGGGAACTATGGCTACACCTTC. Amino acids: CASSQDLGQGNYGYTF.

The chain uses TRBV7-9 and TRBJ1-4; D gene unclear. Trimming left V 1 base short and J 0 bases short, with 12 bases between. Germline V gives CDR1 SEHNR, CDR2 FQNEAQ (reference sequence). This CDR3 contains 17 residues. The CDR3 nucleotides read TGTGCCAGCAGCTTAGGGATACCGCAGGCAACTAATGAAAAACTGTTTTTT. Its protein is CASSLGIPQATNEKLFF.

V usage is TRBV7-2 and J usage is TRBJ1-2; no clear D. Trimming shortened V by 1 base and J by 7 bases, and 10 bases separated the two germline ends. CDR1 is SGHTA and CDR2 is FQGNSA in the germline V gene. The CDR3 consists of 13 residues. The CDR3 bases are TGTGCCAGCAGCTTAGATAGCACTCTTGGCTACACCTTC. It translates to CASSLDSTLGYTF.

This sequence joins TRBV7-9 and TRBJ2-5; TRBD2 matches 7 bases. The CDR3 sequence is 15 residues long. The junction had 8 bases not matched to a gene; V was cut back by 5 bases and J by 2 bases. Germline lookup yields CDR1 SEHNR and CDR2 FQNEAQ (reference sequence). CDR3 nucleotide sequence: TGTGCCAGCAGCCACACTAGGCGGGGGCAAGAGACCCAGTACTTC. It specifies CASSHTRRGQETQYF. The entire variable domain, with the rest obtained from reference TRBV7-9 and TRBJ2-5, is as follows: DTGVSQNPRHKITKRGQNVTFRCDPISEHNRLYWYRQTLGQGPEFLTYFQNEAQLEKSRLLSDRFSAERPKGSFSTLEIQRTEQGDSAMYLCASSHTRRGQETQYFGPGTRLLVL.

CDR3 region: CASSLRQGSGANVLTF. The CDR3 nucleotides read TGCGCCAGCAGCCTCCGACAGGGGTCTGGGGCCAACGTCCTGACTTTC. The genes are TRBV5-1 and TRBJ2-6, with TRBD1 matching 8 bases. Germline V lookup: CDR1 SGHRS, CDR2 YFSETQ. The CDR3 spans 16 residues. The trim removed 4 bases at V and 1 base at J, leaving 4 bases unmatched.

The chain uses TRBV5-1 and TRBJ1-2; TRBD1 aligns across 8 bases. The CDR3 has 15 amino acids. Trimming took 4 bases from V and 7 from J; bases not matched to a gene: 12. Germline lookup yields CDR1 SGHRS and CDR2 YFSETQ. This CDR3 is CASSPGDRNLFGYTF. The CDR3 DNA reads TGCGCCAGCAGCCCAGGGGACAGGAACCTATTTGGCTACACCTTC. Complete variable domain (other parts from reference TRBV5-1 and TRBJ1-2): KAGVTQTPRYLIKTRGQQVTLSCSPISGHRSVSWYQQTPGQGLQFLFEYFSETQRNKGNFPGRFSGRQFSNSRSEMNVSTLELGDSALYLCASSPGDRNLFGYTFGSGTRLTVV.

The CDR3 spells CASSLGINQPQHF. The CDR3 DNA reads as TGTGCCAGCAGCTTAGGTATTAATCAGCCCCAGCATTTT. This chain links TRBV7-2 with TRBJ1-5; no reliable D call. CDR1 is SGHTA, CDR2 FQGNSA, per germline. The germline V and J ends were trimmed by 1 base and 4 bases, with 5 bases remaining between them. The CDR3 is 13 amino acids. Complete variable domain (other parts from reference TRBV7-2 and TRBJ1-5): GAGVSQSPSNKVTEKGKDVELRCDPISGHTALYWYRQSLGQGLEFLIYFQGNSAPDKSGLPSDRFSAERTGGSVSTLTIQRTQQEDSAVYLCASSLGINQPQHFGDGTRLSIL.

The chain combines TRBV2 with TRBJ2-3; maybe TRBD1 (5 bases). Per the germline V gene, CDR1 is SNHLY and CDR2 is FYNNEI. Between the trimmed V and J ends, which lost 1 base and 4 bases, there was a span of 9 bases. This CDR3 region has 14 residues. The CDR3 nucleotides read TGTGCCAGCAGTGAAGACAGGTTGGCAGATACGCAGTATTTT. As protein: CASSEDRLADTQYF.

The chain joins TRBV5-1 to TRBJ2-1, with 7 nucleotides matching TRBD1. V shed 2 bases and J 4 bases; nucleotides not matched to a gene: 6. The CDR3 is made up of 15 amino acids. Germline-derived CDR1 and CDR2 are SGHRS and YFSETQ. In nucleotides, the CDR3 is TGCGCCAGCAGCTTACAGGGGCCGGCATACAATGAGCAGTTCTTC. It codes for CASSLQGPAYNEQFF. The full variable domain, in which reference TRBV5-1 and TRBJ2-1 provide the parts outside the CDR3, is KAGVTQTPRYLIKTRGQQVTLSCSPISGHRSVSWYQQTPGQGLQFLFEYFSETQRNKGNFPGRFSGRQFSNSRSEMNVSTLELGDSALYLCASSLQGPAYNEQFFGPGTRLTVL.

The chain links TRBV6-6 to TRBJ1-1; D unresolved. CDR3 length equals 14 residues. Per germline, CDR1 MNHNY and CDR2 SVGAGI (reference sequence). Deletions cut 2 bases from V and 4 bases from J, with 11 bases between. The CDR3 sequence is CASSYPAEGTEAFF. The CDR3 DNA reads as TGTGCCAGCAGTTACCCGGCCGAGGGCACTGAAGCTTTCTTT.

In its sample, this clone was seen a few times. CDR3 amino acids: CASSLAEGLPNQPQHF. Written as DNA, the CDR3 is TGTGCCAGCAGCTTAGCGGAGGGACTACCGAATCAGCCCCAGCATTTT. The chain has TRBV7-2 and TRBJ1-5; possibly TRBD1 for D (5 bases). V was pared by 0 bases and J by 4 bases, with 13 bases between. The CDR3 has 16 amino acids. CDR1 and CDR2 (germline): SGHTA, FQGNSA.

V is TRBV2 and J is TRBJ1-1, with no clear D. Trimming stripped 4 bases from V and 2 bases from J, with 8 bases between. Germline-derived CDR1 and CDR2 are SNHLY and FYNNEI. The CDR3 runs to 13 residues. The CDR3 bases are TGTGCCAGCAGTGTGTTCGTTAACACTGAAGCTTTCTTT. Translating it yields CASSVFVNTEAFF.

The chain is built from TRBV29-1 and TRBJ2-4, with TRBD1 as a possible D gene (7 bases). The CDR3 consists of 12 residues. The germline CDR1 and CDR2 sequences are SQVTM and ANQGSEA. Trimming left V 4 bases short and J 8 bases short, with 12 bases between. Here the CDR3 DNA reads TGCAGCGTTGTATCCAGGGGGGACATTCAGTACTTC. Protein sequence: CSVVSRGDIQYF.

The V gene is TRBV28, the J gene TRBJ1-3; 9 nucleotides align to TRBD1. Germline lookup yields CDR1 MDHEN and CDR2 SYDVKM. The CDR3 covers 17 residues. V dropped 6 bases and J dropped 0; count of bases not matched to a gene: 9. The CDR3 protein is CASRRTGATFSGNTIYF. The CDR3 nucleotides read TGTGCCAGCAGGCGGACAGGGGCGACATTCTCTGGAAACACCATATATTTT.

J is TRBJ2-1 and V is TRBV5-1; D may be TRBD2 (6 bases). CDR1 is SGHRS, CDR2 YFSETQ, per germline. V was cut by 4 bases and J by 7 bases, with 15 bases left in between. The CDR3 has 14 residues. The CDR3 here is CASSNGGPNNEQFF. CDR3 nucleotide sequence: TGCGCCAGCAGCAACGGGGGACCGAATAATGAGCAGTTCTTC.

The chain is built from TRBV15 and TRBJ2-3; 8 bases fit TRBD1. In germline, CDR1 is LNHNV, CDR2 YYDKDF (reference sequence). The ends lost 5 bases at V and 8 bases at J; junction bases unmatched: 12. This CDR3 spans 15 amino acids. CDR3 nucleotides: TGTGCCACCAGCCCGCGGACAGGGCGGAGGCTTACGCAGTATTTT. It specifies CATSPRTGRRLTQYF.

The CDR3 is CASSGGLAASYEQYF. CDR3 in DNA: TGTGCCAGCAGCGGAGGACTAGCGGCTTCCTACGAGCAGTACTTC. V and J are TRBV5-4 and TRBJ2-7; 10 bases map to TRBD2. This CDR3 region has 15 residues. The J segment lost 1 base and the V segment lost 4 bases, leaving 5 bases of the junction unmatched. Germline assignment: CDR1 SGHNT and CDR2 YYREEE (reference sequence).

J is TRBJ2-6 and V is TRBV6-4; 7 bases fit TRBD2. The CDR3 spans 17 residues. J was trimmed by 8 bases and V by 0 bases; bases with no gene match: 10. From germline, CDR1 is MRHNA and CDR2 SNTAGT. The DNA of the CDR3 is TGTGCCAGCAGTGACTCAAGGTTCGGGGAGGGGCCCAACGTCCTGACTTTC. Translation: CASSDSRFGEGPNVLTF.

The chain couples TRBV28 to TRBJ2-4, with D perhaps TRBD1 (6 bases). In germline, CDR1 is MDHEN, CDR2 SYDVKM. V lost 6 bases, J lost 0 bases, and 15 bases lay in between. The CDR3 has 16 amino acids. This CDR3 is CASRETGTLAKNIQYF. The CDR3 nucleotides read TGTGCCAGCAGGGAAACAGGGACGCTAGCCAAAAACATTCAGTACTTC.

This clone was seen only a few times. V usage is TRBV30 and J usage is TRBJ1-6, with D possibly matching TRBD1 (5 bases). The CDR3 contains 14 residues. Germline CDR1 is GTSNPN and CDR2 is SVGIG (reference sequence). The germline V and J ends were trimmed by 2 bases and 10 bases, with 15 bases remaining between them. In DNA, the CDR3 is TGTGCCTGGAGTTTGATCGGGGGGTACTCACCCCTCCACTTT. Protein: CAWSLIGGYSPLHF. Based on the CDR3 plus reference TRBV30 and TRBJ1-6, the full variable domain is SQTIHQWPATLVQPVGSPLSLECTVEGTSNPNLYWYRQAAGRGLQLLFYSVGIGQISSEVPQNLSASRPQDRQFILSSKKLLLSDSGFYLCAWSLIGGYSPLHFGNGTRLTVT.

This sequence joins TRBV29-1 and TRBJ1-2, with D maybe TRBD1 (6 bases). From germline, CDR1 is SQVTM and CDR2 ANQGSEA. V was shortened by 7 bases and J by 2 bases, with 17 bases between the two germline ends. The CDR3 totals 14 residues. CDR3 in DNA: TGCAGCGCTAAGTTTTTCGACAGGAACTATGGCTACACCTTC. It translates to CSAKFFDRNYGYTF. Using reference TRBV29-1 and TRBJ1-2 for the parts outside the CDR3, the full variable domain is SAVISQKPSRDICQRGTSLTIQCQVDSQVTMMFWYRQQPGQSLTLIATANQGSEATYESGFVIDKFPISRPNLTFSTLTVSNMSPEDSSIYLCSAKFFDRNYGYTFGSGTRLTVV.